Listed below are T cell receptor beta chains from one sample, sequenced in a study of T cell responses to AZD1222 COVID-19 vaccine. Only in-frame clones appear in the TCRdb table, and some are missing; sequencing was by immunoSEQ multiplex PCR. Of over 85,000 clones in the sample, roughly 89% were seen once. The specimen was peripheral blood, collected on day 0 of AZD1222 vaccination. These receptors were taken from an adult in good health. Each CDR3 is given with its conserved first and last residue. The D gene is left open where the match is weak. Not all rows give a size; the values are once, few, many and, for expanded clones, a class.

d_gene,v_gene,abundance,j_gene,CDR3nt,CDR3aa
TRBD1,TRBV18,once,TRBJ2-1,TGTGCCAGCTCACCTCCCGGGACAGACTACAATGAGCAGTTCTTC,CASSPPGTDYNEQFF
.,TRBV24-1,.,TRBJ2-4,TGTGCCACCAGTGATTCCGGCGGAGGGGGGGCCAAAAACATTCAGTACTTC,CATSDSGGGGAKNIQYF
.,TRBV9,.,TRBJ2-7,TGTGCCAGCAGCGCCCGATCGGTGGGGACCTACGAGCAGTACTTC,CASSARSVGTYEQYF
TRBD1,TRBV2,.,TRBJ1-6,TGTGCCAGCAGGAAGACAGGGGCCAATAATTCACCCCTCCACTTT,CASRKTGANNSPLHF
.,TRBV20-1,.,TRBJ1-1,TGCAGTGCTAGACAGTCCGGGGCTTTCTTT,CSARQSGAFF
.,TRBV6-5,.,TRBJ1-2,TGTGCCAGCAGTTACTCGTATCGGAACTATGGCTACACCTTC,CASSYSYRNYGYTF
.,TRBV5-1,.,TRBJ2-2,TGCGCCAGCAGCCCAAACAGTATTATTACCGGGGAGCTGTTTTTT,CASSPNSIITGELFF
TRBD1,TRBV7-3,.,TRBJ1-1,TGTGCCAGCAGCCGGCTACTACCCCTGGGACAGGGGGCATGCGAAGCTTTCTTT,CASSRLLPLGQGACEAFF
TRBD1,TRBV6-5,.,TRBJ1-4,TGTGCCAGCAGTTCTCAGACAGGGGTTACTAATGAAAAACTGTTTTTT,CASSSQTGVTNEKLFF
.,TRBV7-3,.,TRBJ2-7,TGTGCCAGCAGCTTAAACGGTCCATCCTCGGCATTCTCCTACGAGCAGTACTTC,CASSLNGPSSAFSYEQYF
.,TRBV7-3,.,TRBJ2-2,TGTGCCAGCAGCCAGTTTAAGGGCACCGGGGAGCTGTTTTTT,CASSQFKGTGELFF
TRBD2,TRBV27,.,TRBJ2-2,TGTGCCAGCAGAACTAGCGGGGGTTACACCGGGGAGCTGTTTTTT,CASRTSGGYTGELFF
TRBD1,TRBV7-2,.,TRBJ1-2,TGTGCCAGCAGCTCTTCACCGGGACAGGCGATTGGTGGCTACACCTTC,CASSSSPGQAIGGYTF
.,TRBV6-6,.,TRBJ2-5,TGTGCCAGCAATTTTAGTCCGGGGGAGACCCAGTACTTC,CASNFSPGETQYF
.,TRBV4-2,.,TRBJ2-5,TGTGCCAGCAGCCAAGATGAACGACGAATCCAAGAGACCCAGTACTTC,CASSQDERRIQETQYF
.,TRBV4-2,.,TRBJ1-4,TGTGCCAGCAGCCAAGATCGGGGAAAACTGTTTTTT,CASSQDRGKLFF
.,TRBV18,.,TRBJ1-5,TGTGCCAGCTCACCGGGGGACCCCAATCAGCCCCAGCATTTT,CASSPGDPNQPQHF
.,TRBV28,.,TRBJ1-4,TGTGCCAGCAGGGACACGACGCGCAATAGGATTTTT,CASRDTTRNRIF
TRBD1,TRBV27,.,TRBJ1-2,TGTGCCAGCAGCTACTTGGACAGGGATCTTGCTGGCTACACCTTC,CASSYLDRDLAGYTF
.,TRBV15,.,TRBJ2-7,TGTGCCACCAGCAGGATGTATGGTGGCAGTAGTATATACGAGCAGTACTTC,CATSRMYGGSSIYEQYF
TRBD2,TRBV6-5,.,TRBJ2-3,TGTGCCAGCAGCCGACTAGCGGGGGGTGATACGCAGTATTTT,CASSRLAGGDTQYF
.,TRBV27,.,TRBJ2-7,TGTGCCAGCGGAGACAGAGGACAATACGAGCAGTACTTC,CASGDRGQYEQYF
.,TRBV27,.,TRBJ1-2,TGTGCCAGCAGTCCCGGGCCGTATGGCTACACCTTC,CASSPGPYGYTF
.,TRBV4-1,.,TRBJ2-3,TGCGCCAGCAGCCAAATGGGCGACCTGGGGTCCGATACGCAGTATTTT,CASSQMGDLGSDTQYF
TRBD1,TRBV19,once,TRBJ2-7,TGTGCCAGTAGTCCAAACACAGGGGGCTACGAGCAGTACTTC,CASSPNTGGYEQYF
TRBD1,TRBV19,few,TRBJ1-2,TGTGCCAGTAGCCTGATGCCAGGGGGCCCTTATGGCTACACCTTC,CASSLMPGGPYGYTF
.,TRBV3-1/TRBV3-2,.,TRBJ1-5,TGTGCCAGCAGCCAAGCGGAGGAACAGCCCCAGCATTTT,CASSQAEEQPQHF
.,TRBV3-1/TRBV3-2,once,TRBJ2-7,TGTGCCAGCAGCCAAGTCATCCCCCCTACCTACGAGCAGTACTTC,CASSQVIPPTYEQYF
.,TRBV6-5,.,TRBJ1-3,TGTGCCAGCAGTTACTCACAGGGTTATGGAAACACCATATATTTT,CASSYSQGYGNTIYF
.,TRBV28,.,TRBJ1-6,TGTGCCAGCAGTACACAGGTGGGGCCCCTCCACTTT,CASSTQVGPLHF
.,TRBV5-1,.,TRBJ1-3,TGCGCCAGCAGCGTACAGGGCCCCTCTGGAAACACCATATATTTT,CASSVQGPSGNTIYF
.,TRBV30,.,TRBJ1-5,TGTGCCCCCAGTCGGCCCCAGCATTTT,CAPSRPQHF
.,TRBV3-1/TRBV3-2,few,TRBJ2-7,TGTGCCAGCAGCCAATCGAGCCAACCCCACGAGCAGTACTTC,CASSQSSQPHEQYF
.,TRBV11-2,.,TRBJ2-7,TGTGCCAGCAGCTTAGTTACAAATGTTGCCTACGAGCAGTACTTC,CASSLVTNVAYEQYF
TRBD2,TRBV7-2,.,TRBJ2-3,TGTGCCAGCAGCTTCCCTCTTGGCGGGGGACGCACAGATACGCAGTATTTT,CASSFPLGGGRTDTQYF
.,TRBV3-1/TRBV3-2,once,TRBJ1-2,TGTGCCAGCAGCCAAGATTTGTCAGGGCAGATGTATGGCTACACCTTC,CASSQDLSGQMYGYTF
.,TRBV27,.,TRBJ1-6,TGTGCCAGACCTAGAGTCAATTCACCCCTCCACTTT,CARPRVNSPLHF
.,TRBV9,.,TRBJ2-7,TGTGCCAGCAGCGGAGACGAGCAGTACTTC,CASSGDEQYF
TRBD2,TRBV7-2,.,TRBJ2-3,TGTGCCAGCAGCTTAGTGCGGGGGGTGCTGACAGATACGCAGTATTTT,CASSLVRGVLTDTQYF
.,TRBV6-2/TRBV6-3,.,TRBJ1-1,TGTGCCAGCAGTTACTCGTCGGGTAGGTCCACTGAAGCTTTCTTT,CASSYSSGRSTEAFF
.,TRBV29-1,.,TRBJ1-5,TGCAGCGTTGGGGGGGGAACTCAGCCCCAGCATTTT,CSVGGGTQPQHF
TRBD2,TRBV5-4,once,TRBJ2-1,TGTGCCAGCAGCCCCATCCCCCTAGCGGGGGGTTCGGATGAGCAGTTCTTC,CASSPIPLAGGSDEQFF
.,TRBV14,.,TRBJ1-5,TGTGCCAGCAGCCAAGTAGGGGGAGCCCAGCATTTT,CASSQVGGAQHF
.,TRBV2,.,TRBJ1-5,TGTGCCAGTCGACAGGACGGTATGGGGAATCAGCCCCAGCATTTT,CASRQDGMGNQPQHF
TRBD2,TRBV7-9,.,TRBJ2-3,TGTGCCAGCAGCCACCAAAGCGGGGGGAGAGTAGATACGCAGTATTTT,CASSHQSGGRVDTQYF
TRBD1,TRBV7-2,.,TRBJ1-5,TGTGCCAGCAGCTTGCAGGACAGGACTTATCAGCCCCAGCATTTT,CASSLQDRTYQPQHF
.,TRBV12-3/TRBV12-4,.,TRBJ1-1,TGTGCCAGCAGCCCACGGGGGAACACTGAAGCTTTCTTT,CASSPRGNTEAFF
.,TRBV6-2/TRBV6-3,once,TRBJ1-6,TGTGCCAGCAGTTACCTCGGGGCGAACTCCTATAATTCACCCCTCCACTTT,CASSYLGANSYNSPLHF